One TCR beta chain is described in this entry. Antigen: not known. These data originate in a study of early T cells in non-severe SARS-CoV-2 infection. Study details: With bulk RNA from unsorted whole blood as input, sequencing yielded unpaired chains.

Study observations and caveats: VDJdb matching favored anti-spike CD8 responses, missing private and CD4 specificities.

Molecules of cDNA were individually given unique molecular identifiers that were attached to them. TCRdb re-called the 5' RACE reads through MiXCR, storing one row per CDR3 protein. The table includes under 85,000 distinct CDR3 sequences, roughly 12% detected once. The CDR3 has 14 residues. Looked up from germline, CDR1 is SQVTM and CDR2 is ANQGSEA. V gave up 2 bases and J gave up 3 bases, with 11 bases separating them. Sequenced: whole blood. The V and J genes are TRBV29-1 and TRBJ2-1, with a possible D match to TRBD2 (6 bases). The receptor was isolated from an adult who was a healthcare worker with PCR-confirmed SARS-CoV-2 infection or an uninfected control (not recorded which). CDR3 protein: CSVEPREYYNEQFF. The CDR3 bases are TGCAGCGTTGAACCCCGGGAGTACTACAATGAGCAGTTCTTC.